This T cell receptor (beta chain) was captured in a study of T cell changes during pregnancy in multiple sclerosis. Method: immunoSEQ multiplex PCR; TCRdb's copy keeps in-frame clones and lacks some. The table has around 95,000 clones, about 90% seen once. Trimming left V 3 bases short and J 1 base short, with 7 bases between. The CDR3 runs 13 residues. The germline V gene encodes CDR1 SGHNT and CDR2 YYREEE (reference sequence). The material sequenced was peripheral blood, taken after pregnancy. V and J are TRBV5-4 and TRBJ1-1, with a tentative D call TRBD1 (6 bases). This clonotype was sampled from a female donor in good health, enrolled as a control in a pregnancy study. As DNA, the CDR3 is TGTGCCAGCAGCTCCAGGGGGAACACTGAAGCTTTCTTT. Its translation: CASSSRGNTEAFF.